A selection of T cell receptor beta chains follows, all from one sample in a study of blood T cell repertoires in COVID-19. This table comes from immunoSEQ multiplex PCR, and its TCRdb copy is limited to in-frame clones, with some not included. The sample has 250,000 or so clones; around 88% are singletons. The specimen was peripheral blood. The receptor set was obtained from an older man with acute or convalescent COVID-19. Each CDR3 is given with its conserved first and last residue. The D gene is left open where the match is weak. Some rows mark clone size as missing; the rest say once, few, many or name a class of expanded clone.

d_call j_call v_call clone_size cdr3_aa cdr3_nt
TRBD1 TRBJ1-5 TRBV7-2 few CASSLGTGSGLQPQHF TGTGCCAGCAGCTTAGGGACAGGAAGTGGCCTTCAGCCCCAGCATTTT
TRBD1 TRBJ2-7 TRBV14 once CASSPDRVKQYF TGTGCCAGCAGCCCCGACAGGGTCAAGCAGTACTTC
TRBD1 TRBJ2-5 TRBV3-1/TRBV3-2 - CASSPLPGQGRGETQYF TGTGCCAGCAGCCCACTCCCGGGACAGGGGCGGGGGGAGACCCAGTACTTC
- TRBJ2-1 TRBV5-1 - CASSLLDSLNEQFF TGCGCCAGCAGCTTACTGGACAGTCTGAATGAGCAGTTCTTC
TRBD2 TRBJ2-1 TRBV10-3 - CAITRWASGSGGEQFF TGTGCCATCACCCGGTGGGCTAGCGGGAGTGGGGGTGAGCAGTTCTTC
TRBD2 TRBJ2-1 TRBV2 - CASSESPPSGGATYNEQFF TGTGCCAGCAGTGAAAGTCCGCCTAGCGGGGGGGCGACCTACAATGAGCAGTTCTTC
TRBD1 TRBJ1-2 TRBV19 - CASGPPGQGVYGYTF TGTGCCAGTGGCCCTCCCGGACAGGGCGTCTATGGCTACACCTTC
- TRBJ2-1 TRBV14 - CASSPRRQASYNEQFF TGTGCCAGCAGCCCTCGGAGGCAGGCCTCCTACAATGAGCAGTTCTTC
TRBD2 TRBJ2-3 TRBV4-3 - CASSQDLLAGGDTQYF TGCGCCAGCAGCCAAGATCTACTAGCGGGGGGAGATACGCAGTATTTT
TRBD2 TRBJ2-1 TRBV10-1 - CASSEVAGSSYNEQFF TGCGCCAGCAGTGAGGTAGCGGGGAGCTCCTACAATGAGCAGTTCTTC
- TRBJ2-3 TRBV6-5 - CASSYAGNTDTQYF TGTGCCAGCAGTTATGCGGGGAACACAGATACGCAGTATTTT
- TRBJ2-3 TRBV7-8 - CASSSPRGGLDTDTQYF TGTGCCAGCAGCTCCCCCCGGGGAGGCCTGGACACAGATACGCAGTATTTT
TRBD1 TRBJ2-3 TRBV6-5 - CASRGTGGLTDTQYF TGTGCCAGCAGGGGTACAGGGGGCCTTACAGATACGCAGTATTTT
TRBD1 TRBJ1-5 TRBV28 - CASSPLQGTGGNQPQHF TGTGCCAGCAGTCCTTTACAGGGGACAGGAGGCAATCAGCCCCAGCATTTT
TRBD1 TRBJ2-7 TRBV2 - CASSAPDRDYEQYF TGTGCCAGCAGTGCCCCAGACAGGGACTACGAGCAGTACTTC
TRBD1 TRBJ1-2 TRBV5-6 - CASSWVDRARYGYTF TGTGCCAGCAGCTGGGTAGACAGGGCGAGGTATGGCTACACCTTC
- TRBJ1-2 TRBV19 - CASRRSTNYGYTF TGTGCCAGTAGGAGAAGTACTAACTATGGCTACACCTTC
- TRBJ1-5 TRBV9 - CASSFSDDFNQPQHF TGTGCCAGCAGCTTCTCAGATGACTTTAATCAGCCCCAGCATTTT
- TRBJ1-2 TRBV7-2 - CASSSYSSRVTF TGTGCCAGCAGCTCCTATTCGAGCAGGGTCACCTTC
TRBD2 TRBJ2-1 TRBV19 - CASGGYNEQFF TGTGCCAGCGGGGGGTACAATGAGCAGTTCTTC
- TRBJ1-1 TRBV19 - CASTRDPEAFF TGTGCCAGTACCCGGGATCCTGAAGCTTTCTTT
TRBD1 TRBJ2-7 TRBV15 - CATSRAGQMGDYEQYF TGTGCCACCAGCAGAGCGGGACAGATGGGGGACTACGAGCAGTACTTC
TRBD1 TRBJ2-2 TRBV7-9 - CASSLSTGGGTGELFF TGTGCCAGCAGCTTATCGACAGGGGGCGGCACCGGGGAGCTGTTTTTT
TRBD1 TRBJ2-1 TRBV28 - CASSLSGGQVNEQFF TGTGCCAGCAGTTTAAGTGGGGGACAGGTCAATGAGCAGTTCTTC
TRBD2 TRBJ2-5 TRBV7-2 - CASSLLAGVQETQYF TGTGCCAGCAGCTTACTAGCGGGGGTCCAAGAGACCCAGTACTTC
- TRBJ2-7 TRBV27 - CASSFDQAGASYEQYF TGTGCCAGCAGTTTCGACCAGGCAGGGGCCTCCTACGAGCAGTACTTC
TRBD1 TRBJ1-2 TRBV6-5 few CASSLTDRAQGYTF TGTGCCAGCAGCCTAACGGACAGGGCGCAGGGCTACACCTTC
- TRBJ1-1 TRBV4-2 - CASSQDYPGGPEAFF TGTGCCAGCAGCCAAGATTACCCCGGGGGACCTGAAGCTTTCTTT
- TRBJ1-5 TRBV7-2 - CASSRQWNQPQHF TGTGCCAGCAGCCGACAGTGGAATCAGCCCCAGCATTTT
- TRBJ1-4 TRBV12-3/TRBV12-4 - CASSFGGKLFF TGTGCCAGCAGTTTCGGAGGAAAACTGTTTTTT
TRBD2 TRBJ2-3 TRBV24-1 - CATSDTGLAGGYDTQYF TGTGCCACCAGTGATACGGGACTAGCGGGGGGATATGATACGCAGTATTTT
- TRBJ2-2 TRBV12-3/TRBV12-4 - CASSLGQTGELFF TGTGCCAGCAGTTTAGGCCAGACCGGGGAGCTGTTTTTT
- TRBJ2-5 TRBV5-6 - CASSWDSTGETQYF TGTGCCAGCAGCTGGGACTCGACTGGGGAGACCCAGTACTTC
TRBD1 TRBJ1-4 TRBV9 - CASSVGGTGGEKLFF TGTGCCAGCAGCGTAGGAGGGACAGGGGGAGAAAAACTGTTTTTT
TRBD1 TRBJ1-1 TRBV29-1 - CSAVTGGTAEAFF TGCAGCGCTGTTACAGGGGGCACCGCTGAAGCTTTCTTT
- TRBJ2-6 TRBV27 few CASSLSPLTGHSGANVLTF TGTGCCAGCAGTTTATCGCCCCTCACAGGCCACTCTGGGGCCAACGTCCTGACTTTC
TRBD2 TRBJ2-2 TRBV11-2 - CASSISPTSGRYGGELFF TGTGCCAGCAGCATAAGTCCGACTAGCGGGAGGTACGGCGGGGAGCTGTTTTTT
- TRBJ1-3 TRBV29-1 - CSTFSGNTIYF TGCAGTACATTCTCTGGAAACACCATATATTTT
- TRBJ1-5 TRBV24-1 - CATSDLRGDQPQHF TGTGCCACCAGTGATTTACGGGGAGATCAGCCCCAGCATTTT
- TRBJ1-3 TRBV15 - CATSRGGYSGNTIYF TGTGCCACCAGCAGAGGAGGGTACTCTGGAAACACCATATATTTT
- TRBJ2-1 TRBV2 - CASREMTQQFF TGTGCCAGCAGGGAAATGACTCAACAGTTCTTC
TRBD1 TRBJ1-5 TRBV19 many CASSMRGLTNQPQHF TGTGCCAGTAGTATGAGGGGGCTGACCAATCAGCCCCAGCATTTT
TRBD2 TRBJ2-1 TRBV2 - CASRGTSGRAYNEQFF TGTGCCAGCAGGGGGACTAGCGGGAGGGCCTACAATGAGCAGTTCTTC